These 31 T cell receptor beta chains share one sample of origin, sequenced in a study of cytomegalovirus exposure and HLA in healthy donors. Researchers ran the PCR with 60 Vbeta and 13 Jbeta primers. Sequenced by immunoSEQ multiplex PCR; TCRdb stores in-frame clones only, minus some. The sample has some 150,000 clones, 75% to 90% seen once. Material for sequencing was PBMCs. The receptors here all came from a man in his forties or fifties in good health and CMV-seronegative.

The chain uses TRBV2 and TRBJ1-1; D might be TRBD1 (6 bases). V lost 8 bases and J lost 6, with 13 bases in between. Germline V gene data show CDR1 as SNHLY and CDR2 as FYNNEI. CDR3 length: 12 amino acids. CDR3 loop: CASQGRAAEAFF. The CDR3, as DNA: TGTGCCAGCCAGGGGAGGGCGGCTGAAGCTTTCTTT.

This rearrangement joins TRBV19 to TRBJ2-5; possible D gene TRBD2, 6 bases. V was pared by 3 bases and J by 1 base, with 12 bases between. Germline V gene data show CDR1 as LNHDA and CDR2 as SQIVND (reference sequence). The CDR3 has 15 amino acids. The CDR3 loop is CASSMIGGLQETQYF. The CDR3 DNA sequence: TGTGCCAGTAGTATGATTGGAGGGCTCCAAGAGACCCAGTACTTC.

This clone appeared a single time. The chain has TRBV7-2 and TRBJ2-3; D is perhaps TRBD1 (6 bases). Germline CDR1 SGHTA, CDR2 FQGNSA. The V end was cut by 2 bases, the J end by 6 bases, with 15 bases between. CDR3 length: 15 amino acids. CDR3 residues: CASSLRVTGYDTQYF. DNA for the CDR3: TGTGCCAGCAGCTTAAGGGTTACAGGGTACGATACGCAGTATTTT.

The chain is built from TRBV29-1 and TRBJ2-1; 11 bases align to TRBD2. CDR3 length equals 16 residues. Looked up from germline, CDR1 is SQVTM and CDR2 is ANQGSEA. The V and J ends lost 4 bases and 0 bases, in that order; junction bases with no gene match: 5. CDR3 protein: CSVVWTSGYSYNEQFF. The CDR3 DNA reads TGCAGCGTTGTGTGGACTAGCGGGTACTCCTACAATGAGCAGTTCTTC.

The J gene is TRBJ1-2, the V gene TRBV6-4; 10 bases match TRBD1. V shed 6 bases and J 2 bases; nucleotides not matched to a gene: 0. Germline V gene lookup returns CDR1 MRHNA and CDR2 SNTAGT. This CDR3 has 13 amino acids. CDR3 protein: CASRGQGNYGYTF. CDR3 DNA sequence: TGTGCCAGCAGGGGACAGGGGAACTATGGCTACACCTTC.

The rearrangement uses TRBV7-9 and TRBJ1-1; no firm D call. CDR3 size: 12 residues. The V end lost 1 base, the J end lost 7 bases, and 7 bases lay between the germline ends. Germline loops: CDR1 SEHNR, CDR2 FQNEAQ (reference sequence). The CDR3 bases are TGTGCCAGCAGCTTAGGTCAGGTTGAAGCTTTCTTT. Its translation: CASSLGQVEAFF.

CDR3 region: CASSSGQGEDNEQFF. The CDR3, as DNA: TGTGCCAGCAGCTCAGGACAGGGGGAAGACAATGAGCAGTTCTTC. V and J are TRBV7-9 and TRBJ2-1; 10 nucleotides agree with TRBD1. Germline V gene data show CDR1 as SEHNR and CDR2 as FQNEAQ (reference sequence). The V segment lost 4 bases and the J segment 5 bases; nucleotides outside the gene matches: 5. The CDR3 totals 15 residues.

The J gene is TRBJ2-1, the V gene TRBV2; D is perhaps TRBD1 (5 bases). This CDR3 comprises 15 residues. The V end lost 4 bases, the J end lost 6 bases, and 16 bases lay between the germline ends. The germline V gene encodes CDR1 SNHLY and CDR2 FYNNEI. Written as DNA, the CDR3 is TGTGCCAGCAGTGTTAGCCAGGGAACCTCCAATGAGCAGTTCTTC. This encodes CASSVSQGTSNEQFF.

CDR3 sequence (DNA): TGTGCCAGCTCACCTAGGGGACTAGAGGTTGACGAGCAGTACTTC. It is translated as CASSPRGLEVDEQYF. The chain employs TRBV18 and TRBJ2-7, with 8 positions matching TRBD2. The CDR3 spans 15 residues. J lost 5 bases, V lost 3 bases, and 9 bases had no gene match. Germline assignment: CDR1 KGHSH and CDR2 LQKENI. The variable domain in full, with the rest retrieved from reference TRBV18 and TRBJ2-7, is NAGVMQNPRHLVRRRGQEARLRCSPMKGHSHVYWYRQLPEEGLKFMVYLQKENIIDESGMPKERFSAEFPKEGPSILRIQQVVRGDSAAYFCASSPRGLEVDEQYFGPGTRLTVT.

This chain connects TRBV30 to TRBJ2-2, with 13 bases aligning to TRBD2. The V gene end was trimmed by 0 bases and the J gene end by 7 bases; junction bases not matched to a gene: 11. Germline V CDR1 and CDR2: GTSNPN, SVGIG (reference sequence). This CDR3 has 18 amino acids. In DNA, the CDR3 is TGTGCCTGGAGTGTACCCCGAGGACTAGCGGGAGTTGTCGGGGAGCTGTTTTTT. Amino acids: CAWSVPRGLAGVVGELFF.

The V gene is TRBV7-9, the J gene TRBJ2-7; D is unclear. CDR1 is SEHNR, CDR2 FQNEAQ, per germline (reference sequence). The V gene lost 1 base and the J gene lost 9 bases, with 19 bases spanning the gap. There are 15 residues in the CDR3. The CDR3 sequence: CASSLESFGSLWQYF. CDR3 bases: TGTGCCAGCAGCTTAGAATCTTTCGGGTCTCTTTGGCAGTACTTC. Supplemented by reference TRBV7-9 and TRBJ2-7, the full variable domain reads DTGVSQNPRHKITKRGQNVTFRCDPISEHNRLYWYRQTLGQGPEFLTYFQNEAQLEKSRLLSDRFSAERPKGSFSTLEIQRTEQGDSAMYLCASSLESFGSLWQYFGPGTRLTVT.

The chain couples TRBV7-2 to TRBJ2-3; 12 bases fit TRBD2. CDR1 SGHTA and CDR2 FQGNSA come from the germline V gene. The V gene end was trimmed by 4 bases and the J gene end by 3 bases; junction bases not matched to a gene: 5. CDR3 size: 16 residues. CDR3 DNA sequence: TGTGCCAGCAGCTCCCGGACTAGCGGGATGACAGATACGCAGTATTTT. Encoded protein: CASSSRTSGMTDTQYF.

The chain links TRBV7-2 to TRBJ1-4; D unresolved. The germline CDR1 and CDR2 sequences are SGHTA and FQGNSA. V dropped 4 bases and J dropped 1 base, with 7 bases sitting between them. There are 14 residues in the CDR3. CDR3 nucleotide sequence: TGTGCCAGCAGCTCCAGCGTAACTAATGAAAAACTGTTTTTT. Protein product: CASSSSVTNEKLFF.

CDR3 DNA: TGTGCCAGCAGCGTAGTGGCGGGAGGTGCGAATGAGCAGTTCTTC. Its protein is CASSVVAGGANEQFF. The V call is TRBV9, the J call TRBJ2-1, with TRBD2 matching over 8 bases. Germline loops: CDR1 SGDLS, CDR2 YYNGEE. The CDR3 runs to 15 residues. Trimming took 0 bases from V and 7 from J; bases not matched to a gene: 6.

This sequence joins TRBV6-6 and TRBJ2-1; 9 nucleotides align to TRBD2. V gave up 1 base and J gave up 8 bases; unmatched junction bases: 9. Germline CDR1 reads MNHNY; CDR2 reads SVGAGI (reference sequence). This CDR3 is built from 16 residues. CDR3 sequence reads: CASSYFMRGGSDEQFF. The CDR3 DNA reads as TGTGCCAGCAGTTACTTTATGCGGGGGGGCAGTGATGAGCAGTTCTTC.

V usage is TRBV29-1 and J usage is TRBJ1-4; 7 nucleotides align to TRBD1. There are 14 residues in the CDR3. Germline V gene data show CDR1 as SQVTM and CDR2 as ANQGSEA. The V and J ends lost 4 bases and 8 bases, in that order; junction bases with no gene match: 10. CDR3 region: CSVVQQGTVEKLFF. The CDR3 DNA reads as TGCAGCGTTGTCCAACAGGGGACCGTAGAAAAACTGTTTTTT.

This chain links TRBV5-1 with TRBJ2-3, with 8 bases matching TRBD1. The V segment lost 6 bases and the J segment 0 bases; nucleotides outside the gene matches: 6. This CDR3 is built from 15 residues. The germline V gene encodes CDR1 SGHRS and CDR2 YFSETQ. CDR3 amino acids: CASKGQDFSTDTQYF. In DNA form, the CDR3 reads TGCGCCAGCAAGGGACAGGACTTTAGCACAGATACGCAGTATTTT.

This clone was seen a few times. This chain connects TRBV28 to TRBJ1-4; the D gene is possibly TRBD1 (6 bases). V gave up 1 base and J gave up 0 bases, with 15 bases separating them. From germline, CDR1 is MDHEN and CDR2 SYDVKM. The CDR3 is made up of 18 amino acids. The CDR3 DNA reads TGTGCCAGCAGTTTATTGGGGGCCCCGTCTGCAACTAATGAAAAACTGTTTTTT. This sequence encodes CASSLLGAPSATNEKLFF.

This chain links TRBV5-6 with TRBJ2-5; no clear D gene. TRBJ2-7 matches the DNA end more closely, so the J call is doubtful. The CDR3 has 15 residues. Germline V gene sequence: CDR1 SGHDT, CDR2 YYEEEE. The CDR3 DNA sequence: TGTGCCAGCAGCTTGTTGCGGATACCCACCTACGAGCAGTACTTC. This encodes CASSLLRIPTYEQYF.

The rearrangement uses TRBV9 and TRBJ2-6; 7 bases are a match to TRBD1. Trimming took 0 bases from V and 0 from J; bases not matched to a gene: 6. This CDR3 is 18 amino acids long. Germline CDR1 reads SGDLS; CDR2 reads YYNGEE. The DNA for the CDR3 is TGTGCCAGCAGCGTAGCTAAGGCAGGGGGCTCTGGGGCCAACGTCCTGACTTTC. Translation: CASSVAKAGGSGANVLTF.

The V call is TRBV9, the J call TRBJ2-1; possibly TRBD1 for D (6 bases). The CDR3 length is 15 residues. Trimming removed 4 bases at V and 3 bases at J, with 14 bases between. Germline V lookup: CDR1 SGDLS, CDR2 YYNGEE. The chain's CDR3 is CASSPRDRSYNEQFF. CDR3 in DNA: TGTGCCAGCAGCCCCCGAGACAGGAGCTACAATGAGCAGTTCTTC.

This chain connects TRBV27 to TRBJ2-5; 10 bases are shared with TRBD2. The closer fit of TRBJ2-7 to the DNA end suggests the J call may be wrong. This CDR3 comprises 16 residues. In germline, CDR1 is MNHEY, CDR2 SMNVEV (reference sequence). CDR3 nucleotide sequence: TGTGCCAGCAGTCCATATAGCGGGGGGATCTCCTACGAGCAGTACTTC. This translates into CASSPYSGGISYEQYF.

Here the CDR3 DNA reads TGCGCCAGCAGCGGCCTCGACGGGGTAGATGGCTACACCTTC. Translated: CASSGLDGVDGYTF. J is TRBJ1-2 and V is TRBV5-1; D uncertain. This CDR3 comprises 14 residues. Germline V gene lookup returns CDR1 SGHRS and CDR2 YFSETQ. V shed 4 bases and J shed 6 bases, with 16 bases lying between them. Combining the CDR3 with reference TRBV5-1 and TRBJ1-2 gives the whole variable domain KAGVTQTPRYLIKTRGQQVTLSCSPISGHRSVSWYQQTPGQGLQFLFEYFSETQRNKGNFPGRFSGRQFSNSRSEMNVSTLELGDSALYLCASSGLDGVDGYTFGSGTRLTVV.

This clone has only a few counts. The gene calls are TRBV5-4 and TRBJ2-7; D perhaps matches TRBD2 (5 bases). Germline V gene data show CDR1 as SGHNT and CDR2 as YYREEE (reference sequence). Trimming stripped 9 bases from V and 0 bases from J, with 16 bases between. This CDR3 has 14 amino acids. CDR3 in DNA: TGTGCCATGATGGACTTGTCTAGCTCCTACGAGCAGTACTTC. Translation: CAMMDLSSSYEQYF.

The J gene is TRBJ1-1, the V gene TRBV7-8; unclear D gene. Trimming left V 3 bases short and J 1 base short, with 6 bases between. The CDR3 spans 13 residues. Germline V gene lookup returns CDR1 SGHVS and CDR2 FQNEAQ. This CDR3 reads CASSFSGNTEAFF. CDR3 nucleotides: TGTGCCAGCAGCTTTTCAGGGAACACTGAAGCTTTCTTT.

The chain uses TRBV30 and TRBJ1-5; the match to TRBD1 covers 7 bases. With 1 base clipped from V and 5 bases from J, the junction kept 5 bases outside the gene matches. Germline assignment: CDR1 GTSNPN and CDR2 SVGIG (reference sequence). CDR3 length: 14 residues. The CDR3 DNA sequence: TGTGCCTGGAGTGCCGGGACAGAGTATCAGCCCCAGCATTTT. Protein sequence: CAWSAGTEYQPQHF.

This clone was observed a handful of times. The chain employs TRBV30 and TRBJ1-1, with D perhaps TRBD1 (5 bases). Trimming removed 8 bases from V and 4 bases from J, with 14 bases in between. The CDR3 extends over 12 amino acids. CDR1 and CDR2 (germline): GTSNPN, SVGIG (reference sequence). Here the CDR3 reads CAGRGSGTEAFF. The DNA for the CDR3 is TGTGCCGGCCGGGGGAGCGGCACTGAAGCTTTCTTT.

The chain couples TRBV12-5 to TRBJ2-1, with D possibly matching TRBD1 (5 bases). The ends were cut back, 6 bases at V and 8 bases at J, with 20 bases in the middle. The germline V gene has CDR1 LGHNT and CDR2 FRNRAP. This CDR3 region has 15 residues. The CDR3 region has the DNA TGTGCTAGTGGCCTCGGACGGACACCAGCAGATGAGCAGTTCTTC. Amino acids: CASGLGRTPADEQFF.

This clone was seen only a few times. V is TRBV2 and J is TRBJ2-1; 11 nucleotides align to TRBD1. The V segment lost 4 bases and the J segment 7 bases; nucleotides outside the gene matches: 6. The CDR3 contains 15 residues. The germline gives CDR1 SNHLY, CDR2 FYNNEI. The CDR3 sequence: CASSAGTGGLNEQFF. The DNA of the CDR3 is TGTGCCAGCAGTGCCGGGACAGGGGGATTAAATGAGCAGTTCTTC.

The chain's CDR3 is CASSQDFGFEQYF. The CDR3, as DNA: TGTGCCAGCAGCCAAGATTTCGGGTTCGAGCAGTACTTC. J is TRBJ2-7 and V is TRBV14; D ambiguous. The CDR3 loop spans 13 amino acids. Germline CDR1 and CDR2: SGHDN and FVKESK. V was pared by 0 bases and J by 6 bases, with 9 bases between.

This clone was seen once. The chain joins TRBV21-1 to TRBJ2-1; whether TRBD2, the table's D call, matches the DNA was not checked. TRBV21-1 is deemed a pseudogene. This CDR3 is built from 20 residues. The CDR3 sequence: CASSKEASGRVFWSYNEQFF. In nucleotides, the CDR3 is TGTGCCAGCAGCAAAGAGGCTAGCGGGAGAGTTTTTTGGTCCTACAATGAGCAGTTCTTC.